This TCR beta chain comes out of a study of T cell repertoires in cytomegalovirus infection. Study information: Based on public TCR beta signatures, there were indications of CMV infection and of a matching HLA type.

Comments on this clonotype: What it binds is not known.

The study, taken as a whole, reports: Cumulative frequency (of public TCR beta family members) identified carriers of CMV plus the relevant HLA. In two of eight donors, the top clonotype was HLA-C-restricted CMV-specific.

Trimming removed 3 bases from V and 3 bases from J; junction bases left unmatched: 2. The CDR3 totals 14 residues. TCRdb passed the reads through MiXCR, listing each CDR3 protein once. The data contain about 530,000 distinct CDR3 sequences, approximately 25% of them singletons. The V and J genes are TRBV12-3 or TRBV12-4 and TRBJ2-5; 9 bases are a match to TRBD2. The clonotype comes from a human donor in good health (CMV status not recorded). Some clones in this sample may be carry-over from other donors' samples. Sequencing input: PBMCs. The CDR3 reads CASSFRGREETQYF. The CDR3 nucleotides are TGTGCCAGCAGTTTCCGCGGGAGGGAAGAGACCCAGTACTTC.